This TCR beta chain was sequenced for a study of CD8 T cells in ankylosing spondylitis. The length of the CDR3 is 13 residues. Germline CDR1 SEHNR, CDR2 FQNEAQ (reference sequence). Trimming cost V 5 bases and J 6 bases, with 13 bases left between them. This clonotype turned up a few times. The target antigen is unknown. Findings of the study overall: There were earlier reports of some motif variants in reactive arthritis synovial fluid and blood. Seemingly characteristic of ankylosing spondylitis blood was a TCR beta motif consisting of about 8 highly homologous variants.

TCRdb ran MiXCR on the 5' RACE reads and lists one entry per CDR3 protein. The sample shows some 200,000 distinct CDR3 sequences, 9.5% to 15% of them seen only once. J is TRBJ1-1 and V is TRBV7-9; no clear D gene. Specimen: blood, either unsorted or a sorted T cell fraction (not recorded which). This sequence originates from a male donor with ankylosing spondylitis or in good health (not recorded which). The CDR3 sequence: CASSPITGAEAFF. In nucleotides, the CDR3 is TGTGCCAGCAGCCCGATAACGGGTGCTGAAGCTTTCTTT.